The next 23 T cell receptor beta chains were all read from a single sample in a study of blood T cell repertoires in COVID-19. Assay: immunoSEQ multiplex PCR; the TCRdb copy retains only in-frame clones and omits some. The data contain over 130,000 clones, approximately 89% of them singletons. The specimen was peripheral blood. These receptors originate from a man aged 55 to 70 with active or convalescent COVID-19.

Here the CDR3 reads CASSRQSPDTQYF. CDR3 nucleotide sequence: TGTGCCAGCAGTCGACAGTCGCCAGATACGCAGTATTTT. The chain recombines TRBV12-3 or TRBV12-4 with TRBJ2-3; D may be TRBD1 (5 bases). Trimming cost V 5 bases and J 4 bases, with 10 bases left between them. This CDR3 is 13 amino acids long.

This chain joins TRBV7-6 and TRBJ2-1; 11 nucleotides match TRBD2. CDR1 and CDR2 (germline): SGHVS, FNYEAQ. The CDR3 length is 15 residues. V lost 4 bases and J lost 4; bases outside the gene matches: 3. CDR3 sequence reads: CASSSIAGGYNEQFF. In DNA, the CDR3 is TGTGCCAGCAGCTCCATAGCGGGAGGGTACAATGAGCAGTTCTTC.

This sequence joins TRBV21-1 and TRBJ1-1. TRBV21-1 is a recognized pseudogene. This CDR3 spans 14 amino acids. The CDR3 sequence is CASSKRDCFTEAFF. For the CDR3, the DNA is TGTGCCAGCAGCAAGCGGGACTGCTTCACTGAAGCTTTCTTT.

The chain couples TRBV20-1 to TRBJ2-1, with unresolved D. V was shortened by 3 bases and J by 2 bases, with 8 bases between the two germline ends. This CDR3 spans 13 amino acids. Germline V gene sequence: CDR1 DFQATT, CDR2 SNEGSKA (reference sequence). CDR3 amino acids: CSASPGAYNEQFF. DNA of the CDR3: TGCAGTGCTAGTCCCGGAGCCTACAATGAGCAGTTCTTC.

There are a few counts of this clone. V gene TRBV11-3 combines with J gene TRBJ2-1; 7 bases map to TRBD1. V shed 5 bases, J shed 8 bases, and the junction held 3 bases outside the gene matches. There are 12 residues in the CDR3. Germline CDR1 SGHNT, CDR2 YENEEA. CDR3 protein: CASSITGDEQFF. The CDR3 DNA is TGTGCCAGCAGCATCACAGGGGATGAGCAGTTCTTC.

The chain links TRBV7-8 to TRBJ2-7; the match to TRBD2 covers 7 bases. This CDR3 has 15 amino acids. Germline CDR1 is SGHVS and CDR2 is FQNEAQ. The V segment lost 5 bases and the J segment 0 bases; nucleotides outside the gene matches: 7. CDR3 coding DNA: TGTGCCAGCAGCCTTAGCGGGTTGAGCTCCTACGAGCAGTACTTC. Amino acid sequence: CASSLSGLSSYEQYF.

The chain carries TRBV24-1 and TRBJ2-1; 16 positions agree with TRBD2. CDR1 KGHDR and CDR2 SFDVKD come from the germline V gene. J lost 3 bases, V lost 6 bases, and 7 bases had no gene match. The CDR3 has 18 amino acids. The CDR3 DNA follows: TGTGCCACCAGTAGGGGACTAGCGGGAGGGGTTAACTACAATGAGCAGTTCTTC. This codes for CATSRGLAGGVNYNEQFF.

This clone has a single count. The chain links TRBV28 to TRBJ1-6; perhaps TRBD1 as D (6 bases). Germline V gene data show CDR1 as MDHEN and CDR2 as SYDVKM. The CDR3 contains 15 residues. V lost 5 bases and J lost 7, with 15 bases in between. DNA for the CDR3: TGTGCCAGCAGTCATGGCGGGGGCCAGAATTCACCCCTCCACTTT. Encoded protein: CASSHGGGQNSPLHF.

The chain uses TRBV29-1 and TRBJ2-2; TRBD1 might be the D (6 bases). The V and J ends lost 5 bases and 5 bases respectively, with 12 bases between them. The germline CDR1 and CDR2 sequences are SQVTM and ANQGSEA. The CDR3 extends over 13 amino acids. The CDR3 sequence is CSVLVQGTGELFF. CDR3 DNA sequence: TGCAGCGTTCTGGTCCAGGGGACCGGGGAGCTGTTTTTT.

The chain is built from TRBV14 and TRBJ1-3, with 7 nucleotides matching TRBD1. The CDR3 is 14 residues long. Germline values: CDR1 SGHDN, CDR2 FVKESK. Losses at the gene ends were 3 bases for V and 4 bases for J; bases not matched to a gene: 3. The CDR3 region is CASSQGTAGNTIYF. The CDR3 DNA is TGTGCCAGCAGCCAGGGGACAGCAGGAAACACCATATATTTT.

This clone has more than one count but fewer than ten. The CDR3 DNA sequence: TGTGCCTGGAGTACTCCTAGCGGGGCCCCAAGGGAGCTGTTTTTT. Protein sequence: CAWSTPSGAPRELFF. The rearrangement uses TRBV30 and TRBJ2-2, with 9 bases lining up with TRBD2. The CDR3 extends over 15 amino acids. V trimming: 2 bases; J trimming: 9 bases; junction bases outside the gene matches: 10. Germline CDR1 reads GTSNPN; CDR2 reads SVGIG (reference sequence).

The chain links TRBV23-1 to TRBJ1-5; no clear D gene. TRBV23-1 is an ORF, with its function uncertain. The CDR3 extends over 18 amino acids. The V end was cut by 4 bases, the J end by 2 bases, with 21 bases between. The CDR3 loop reads CASSPPGRPSAGNQPQHF. For the CDR3, the DNA is TGCGCCAGCAGTCCCCCCGGGAGACCCTCGGCAGGCAATCAGCCCCAGCATTTT.

The chain joins TRBV28 to TRBJ1-5; the match to TRBD1 covers 12 bases. The CDR3 is 16 residues long. V lost 5 bases, J lost 1 base, and 3 bases stayed unmatched. Germline CDR1 reads MDHEN; CDR2 reads SYDVKM. CDR3 sequence: CASSRDRGQSNQPQHF. Here the CDR3 DNA reads TGTGCCAGCAGTCGGGACAGGGGGCAAAGCAATCAGCCCCAGCATTTT.

The rearrangement uses TRBV5-4 and TRBJ2-3, with TRBD2 identical over 8 bases. CDR3 length: 14 residues. The trim removed 6 bases at V and 9 bases at J, leaving 12 bases unmatched. Germline lookup yields CDR1 SGHNT and CDR2 YYREEE (reference sequence). CDR3 in DNA: TGTGCCAGCACCCCACAAAGCGGGAGAGGAACGCAGTATTTT. Translating gives CASTPQSGRGTQYF.

This sequence joins TRBV10-3 and TRBJ2-7; D is possibly TRBD2 (6 bases). Deletions cut 2 bases from V and 5 bases from J, with 13 bases between. CDR1 is ENHRY and CDR2 is SYGVKD in the germline V gene. This CDR3 has 14 residues. CDR3 residues: CAISEERAADEQYF. Written as DNA, the CDR3 is TGTGCCATCAGTGAGGAGCGGGCTGCCGACGAGCAGTACTTC.

CDR3 residues: CASSIQGARETQYF. For the CDR3, the DNA is TGTGCCAGTAGTATACAGGGGGCGCGAGAGACCCAGTACTTC. The rearrangement joins TRBV19 to TRBJ2-5, with 8 bases aligning to TRBD1. Germline V gives CDR1 LNHDA, CDR2 SQIVND (reference sequence). V shed 2 bases and J 4 bases; nucleotides not matched to a gene: 3. CDR3 size: 14 residues.

This clone was detected only once. This chain joins TRBV5-4 and TRBJ2-7; D is uncertain. Trimming cost V 3 bases and J 5 bases, with 18 bases left between them. This CDR3 is built from 15 residues. Germline assignment: CDR1 SGHNT and CDR2 YYREEE (reference sequence). CDR3 protein: CASSSVARSPNEQYF. The CDR3 nucleotides read TGTGCCAGCAGCTCCGTTGCTCGGTCCCCTAACGAGCAGTACTTC.

The rearrangement uses TRBV12-3 or TRBV12-4 and TRBJ2-1; D call uncertain. V lost 4 bases, J lost 4 bases, and 2 bases lay in between. This CDR3 is 11 amino acids long. The CDR3 DNA reads as TGTGCCAGCAGTTCTTACAATGAGCAGTTCTTC. It translates to CASSSYNEQFF.

CDR3 sequence reads: CASSFEGFGIDTQYF. As DNA, the CDR3 is TGTGCCAGCAGTTTTGAGGGTTTTGGGATCGATACGCAGTATTTT. The gene calls are TRBV28 and TRBJ2-3, with TRBD2 as a possible D gene (5 bases). The V and J ends lost 3 bases and 6 bases respectively, with 16 bases between them. CDR1 MDHEN and CDR2 SYDVKM come from the germline V gene. The CDR3 length is 15 residues.

The chain is built from TRBV6-2 or TRBV6-3 and TRBJ2-5, with D unresolved. The germline gives CDR1 MNHEY, CDR2 SVGEGT. V lost 7 bases and J 3 bases, leaving 9 bases between the germline ends. This CDR3 spans 12 amino acids. CDR3 loop: CASTPAEETQYF. Written as DNA, the CDR3 is TGTGCCAGCACCCCTGCAGAAGAGACCCAGTACTTC.

This sequence joins TRBV28 and TRBJ1-4; D is unclear. Germline CDR1 reads MDHEN; CDR2 reads SYDVKM. V gave up 6 bases and J gave up 8 bases, with 10 bases separating them. CDR3 length: 12 residues. CDR3 coding DNA: TGTGCCAGCAGCCCTCACGGGGAAAAACTGTTTTTT. Its protein is CASSPHGEKLFF. The whole variable domain, filled in from reference TRBV28 and TRBJ1-4, reads DVKVTQSSRYLVKRTGEKVFLECVQDMDHENMFWYRQDPGLGLRLIYFSYDVKMKEKGDIPEGYSVSREKKERFSLILESASTNQTSMYLCASSPHGEKLFFGSGTQLSVL.

J is TRBJ2-7 and V is TRBV18; D is unclear. CDR1 is KGHSH and CDR2 is LQKENI in the germline V gene. V lost 2 bases and J 5 bases, leaving 7 bases between the germline ends. This CDR3 contains 12 residues. The CDR3 DNA follows: TGTGCCAGCTCACCAAACCGGGACGAGCAGTACTTC. It encodes CASSPNRDEQYF.

This clone was seen only once. The rearrangement links TRBV28 to TRBJ2-7; 10 bases align to TRBD1. The CDR3 consists of 18 residues. Trimming at V came to 3 bases and at J to 6 bases, leaving 17 bases not matched to a gene. The V gene's germline CDR1 is MDHEN and CDR2 SYDVKM. CDR3 sequence reads: CASSFRAGGQGGLREQYF. CDR3 coding DNA: TGTGCCAGCAGTTTTAGGGCTGGCGGACAGGGGGGGCTTCGCGAGCAGTACTTC.